There are many counts of the clone carrying this T cell receptor (beta chain). Antigen specificity is unknown. This entry belongs to a study of CD8 T cells in ankylosing spondylitis. Points from the study as a whole: Reactive arthritis synovial fluid and blood were previously reported to contain some motif variants.

Making use of molecular barcodes, quantitative 5'-RACE generated TCR beta libraries. TCRdb analysed the 5' RACE reads with MiXCR anew, one entry per CDR3 protein. The sample contains about 130,000 distinct CDR3 sequences, around 8.5% of which appear only once. This CDR3 is 14 amino acids long. Germline assignment: CDR1 SQVTM and CDR2 ANQGSEA. V lost 0 bases to trimming and J lost 4 bases; unmatched junction nucleotides: 4. Sequences were obtained from blood, either unsorted or a sorted T cell fraction (not recorded which). This chain joins TRBV29-1 and TRBJ2-7; TRBD1 matches at 9 bases. The sequence was obtained from a male donor with ankylosing spondylitis or in good health (not recorded which). The CDR3 coding sequence is TGCAGCGTTGAAGATCGGGACAGGGTATACGAGCAGTACTTC. It encodes CSVEDRDRVYEQYF.